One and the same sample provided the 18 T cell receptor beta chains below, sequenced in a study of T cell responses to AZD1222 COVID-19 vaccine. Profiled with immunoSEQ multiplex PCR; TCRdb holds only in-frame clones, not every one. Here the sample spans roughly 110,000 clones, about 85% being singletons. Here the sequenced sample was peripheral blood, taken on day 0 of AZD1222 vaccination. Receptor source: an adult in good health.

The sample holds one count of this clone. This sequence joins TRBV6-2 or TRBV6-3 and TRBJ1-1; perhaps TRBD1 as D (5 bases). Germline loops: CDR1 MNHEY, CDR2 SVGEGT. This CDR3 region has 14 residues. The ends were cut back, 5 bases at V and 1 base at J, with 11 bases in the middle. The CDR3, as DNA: TGTGCCAGCAGTACGGGACGGGGGAACACTGAAGCTTTCTTT. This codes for CASSTGRGNTEAFF.

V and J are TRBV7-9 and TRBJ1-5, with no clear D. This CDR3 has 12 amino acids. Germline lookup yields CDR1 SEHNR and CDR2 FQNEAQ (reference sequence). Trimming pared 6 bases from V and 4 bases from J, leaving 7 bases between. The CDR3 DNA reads TGTGCCAGCAGTGTCCAAAATCAGCCCCAGCATTTT. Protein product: CASSVQNQPQHF.

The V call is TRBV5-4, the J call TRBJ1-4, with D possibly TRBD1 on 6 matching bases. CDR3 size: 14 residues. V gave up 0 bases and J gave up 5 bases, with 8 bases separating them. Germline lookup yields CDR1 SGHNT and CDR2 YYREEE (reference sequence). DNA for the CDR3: TGTGCCAGCAGCTTGGGGCAGGGGAATGAAAAACTGTTTTTT. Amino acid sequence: CASSLGQGNEKLFF.

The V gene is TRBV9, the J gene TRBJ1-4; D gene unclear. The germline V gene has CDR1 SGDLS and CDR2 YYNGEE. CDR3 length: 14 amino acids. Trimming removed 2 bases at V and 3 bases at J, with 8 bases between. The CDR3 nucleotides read TGTGCCAGCAGCGTTTCTCTTGCTAATGAAAAACTGTTTTTT. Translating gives CASSVSLANEKLFF.

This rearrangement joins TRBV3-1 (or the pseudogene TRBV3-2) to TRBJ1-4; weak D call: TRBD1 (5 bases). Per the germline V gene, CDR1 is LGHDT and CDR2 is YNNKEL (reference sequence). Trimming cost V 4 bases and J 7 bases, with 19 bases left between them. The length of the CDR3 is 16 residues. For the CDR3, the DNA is TGTGCCAGCAGCCCAAAGAGGTCAGGGAGGATTGAAAAACTGTTTTTT. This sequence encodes CASSPKRSGRIEKLFF.

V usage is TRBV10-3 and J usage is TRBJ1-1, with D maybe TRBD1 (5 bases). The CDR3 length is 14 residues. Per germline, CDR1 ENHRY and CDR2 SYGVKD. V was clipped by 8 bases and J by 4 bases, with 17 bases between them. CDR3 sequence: CAIGGGGERTEAFF. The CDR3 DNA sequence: TGTGCCATCGGGGGAGGCGGGGAACGCACTGAAGCTTTCTTT.

CDR3 residues: CASSVGDVGNTIYF. CDR3 nucleotide sequence: TGTGCCAGCAGCGTAGGTGATGTAGGAAACACCATATATTTT. The V gene is TRBV9, the J gene TRBJ1-3; no definite D call. Trimming took 0 bases from V and 4 from J, leaving 8 bases between them. The CDR3 is 14 amino acids. Germline-derived CDR1 and CDR2 are SGDLS and YYNGEE.

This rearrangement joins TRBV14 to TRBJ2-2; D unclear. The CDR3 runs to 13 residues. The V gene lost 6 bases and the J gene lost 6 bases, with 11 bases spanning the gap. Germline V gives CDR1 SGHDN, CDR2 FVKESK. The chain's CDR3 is CASRLTLSGELFF. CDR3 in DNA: TGTGCCAGCAGATTAACTTTGTCCGGGGAGCTGTTTTTT. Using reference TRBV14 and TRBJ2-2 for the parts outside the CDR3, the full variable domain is EAGVTQFPSHSVIEKGQTVTLRCDPISGHDNLYWYRRVMGKEIKFLLHFVKESKQDESGMPNNRFLAERTGGTYSTLKVQPAELEDSGVYFCASRLTLSGELFFGEGSRLTVL.

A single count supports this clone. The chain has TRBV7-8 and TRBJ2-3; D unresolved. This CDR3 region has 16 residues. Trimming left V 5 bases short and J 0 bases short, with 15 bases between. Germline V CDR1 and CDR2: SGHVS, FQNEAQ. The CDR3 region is CASSRARIRSTDTQYF. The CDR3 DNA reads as TGTGCCAGCAGCCGCGCCCGGATACGTAGCACAGATACGCAGTATTTT. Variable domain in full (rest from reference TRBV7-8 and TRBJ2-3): GAGVSQSPRYKVAKRGQDVALRCDPISGHVSLFWYQQALGQGPEFLTYFQNEAQLDKSGLPSDRFFAERPEGSVSTLKIQRTQQEDSAVYLCASSRARIRSTDTQYFGPGTRLTVL.

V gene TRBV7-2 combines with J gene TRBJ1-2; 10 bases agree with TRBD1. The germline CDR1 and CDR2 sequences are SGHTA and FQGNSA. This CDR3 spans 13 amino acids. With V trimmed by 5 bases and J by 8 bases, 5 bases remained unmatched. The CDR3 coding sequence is TGTGCCAGCAGCGTCGGACAGGGGGAGGGCTACACCTTC. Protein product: CASSVGQGEGYTF.

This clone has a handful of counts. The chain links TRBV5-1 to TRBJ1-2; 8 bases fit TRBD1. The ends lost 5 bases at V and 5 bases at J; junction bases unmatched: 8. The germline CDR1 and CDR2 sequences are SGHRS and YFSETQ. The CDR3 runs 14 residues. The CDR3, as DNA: TGCGCCAGCAGTTCCGGGACAGGTGGTTATGGCTACACCTTC. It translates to CASSSGTGGYGYTF.

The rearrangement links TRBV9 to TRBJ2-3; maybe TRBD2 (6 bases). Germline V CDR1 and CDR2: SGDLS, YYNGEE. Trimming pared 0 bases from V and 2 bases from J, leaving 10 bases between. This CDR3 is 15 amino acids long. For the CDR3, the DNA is TGTGCCAGCAGCGTAGTCGGAGGGACCACAGATACGCAGTATTTT. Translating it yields CASSVVGGTTDTQYF.

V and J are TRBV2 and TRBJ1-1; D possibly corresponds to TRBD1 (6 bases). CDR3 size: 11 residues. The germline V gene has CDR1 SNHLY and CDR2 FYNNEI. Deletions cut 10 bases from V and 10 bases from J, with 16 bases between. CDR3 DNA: TGTGCCACCACGGACAGCTTGACAGCTTTCTTT. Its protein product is CATTDSLTAFF.

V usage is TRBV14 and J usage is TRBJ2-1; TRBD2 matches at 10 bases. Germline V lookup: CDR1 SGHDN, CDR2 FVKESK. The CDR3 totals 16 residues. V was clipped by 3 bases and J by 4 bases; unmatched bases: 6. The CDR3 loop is CASSHQTSGFYNEQFF. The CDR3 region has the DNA TGTGCCAGCAGCCACCAGACTAGCGGGTTTTACAATGAGCAGTTCTTC.

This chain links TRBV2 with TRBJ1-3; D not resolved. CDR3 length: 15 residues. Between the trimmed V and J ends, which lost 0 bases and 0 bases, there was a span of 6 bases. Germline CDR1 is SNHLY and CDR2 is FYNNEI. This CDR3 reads CASSEAGASGNTIYF. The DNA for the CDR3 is TGTGCCAGCAGTGAAGCAGGCGCCTCTGGAAACACCATATATTTT.

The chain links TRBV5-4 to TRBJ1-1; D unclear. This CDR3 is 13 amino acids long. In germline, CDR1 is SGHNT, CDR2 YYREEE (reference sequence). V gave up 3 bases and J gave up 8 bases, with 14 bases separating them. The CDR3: CASSSTSEDEAFF. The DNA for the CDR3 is TGTGCCAGCAGCTCTACTTCCGAGGACGAAGCTTTCTTT.

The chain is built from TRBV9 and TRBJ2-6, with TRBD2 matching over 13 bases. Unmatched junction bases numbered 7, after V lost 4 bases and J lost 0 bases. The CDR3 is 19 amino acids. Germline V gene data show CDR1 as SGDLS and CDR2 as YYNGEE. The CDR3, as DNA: TGTGCCAGCAGCCCCCGGACTAGCGGGGGACTCTCTGGGGCCAACGTCCTGACTTTC. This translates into CASSPRTSGGLSGANVLTF.

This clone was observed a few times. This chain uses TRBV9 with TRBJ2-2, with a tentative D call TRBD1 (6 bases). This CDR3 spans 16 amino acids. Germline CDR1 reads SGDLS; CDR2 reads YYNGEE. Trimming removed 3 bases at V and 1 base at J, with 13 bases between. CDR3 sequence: CASSGTGQKNTGELFF. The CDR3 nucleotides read TGTGCCAGCAGCGGCACGGGACAAAAGAACACCGGGGAGCTGTTTTTT.